This T cell receptor (beta chain) stems from a study of cytomegalovirus exposure and HLA in healthy donors. A note on this clone: Its antigen is as yet unknown.

Regarding the study as a whole: Cytomegalovirus association was listed for around 170 TCR beta chains.

Donors were drawn from the approximately 130-subject validation cohort, separate from the roughly 670-subject first cohort. Repertoires were generated with immunoSEQ multiplex PCR, while TCRdb's copy carries only in-frame clones and drops some. Of around 350,000 clones in the sample, more than 80% were seen once. This sequence was found in a woman younger than 35 in good health and CMV-seronegative. Sequencing was done on a sample of PBMCs.

CDR3 loop: CASSLGVRGQPQHF. The CDR3 nucleotides are TGTGCCAGCAGTTTAGGGGTAAGGGGCCAGCCCCAGCATTTT. The rearrangement links TRBV28 to TRBJ1-5, with D tentatively TRBD1 (5 bases). V lost 2 bases and J lost 7, with 12 bases in between. This CDR3 has 14 amino acids. Germline values: CDR1 MDHEN, CDR2 SYDVKM.